One sample yielded the 11 T cell receptor beta chains listed below, sequenced in a study of blood T cell repertoires in COVID-19. The repertoire was sequenced with immunoSEQ multiplex PCR; TCRdb's copy has only in-frame clones and lacks some. The sample holds approximately 40,000 clones; approximately 85% are singletons and the top ten take 44%. The sample consisted of peripheral blood. The receptors were sampled from a man aged 55 to 70 with active or convalescent COVID-19.

The V and J genes are TRBV5-4 and TRBJ2-6; D possibly corresponds to TRBD2 (5 bases). In germline, CDR1 is SGHNT, CDR2 YYREEE (reference sequence). The CDR3 spans 15 residues. Between the trimmed V and J ends, which lost 4 bases and 0 bases, there was a span of 8 bases. The CDR3 DNA follows: TGTGCCAGCAGCGTTGGGAGCTCTGGGGCCAACGTCCTGACTTTC. Translation gives CASSVGSSGANVLTF.

In nucleotides, the CDR3 is TGTGCCAGCAGCTTGGACACTACCGGGGGTAATAATTCACCCCTCCACTTT. Encoded protein: CASSLDTTGGNNSPLHF. The rearrangement links TRBV5-8 to TRBJ1-6; maybe TRBD1 (5 bases). Germline CDR1 SGHTS, CDR2 YDEGEE. Trimming took 0 bases from V and 5 from J, leaving 15 bases between them. The CDR3 loop spans 17 amino acids.

The genes are TRBV10-3 and TRBJ2-5, with 8 bases matching TRBD2. This CDR3 region has 16 residues. Losses at the gene ends were 2 bases for V and 5 bases for J; bases not matched to a gene: 10. Germline lookup yields CDR1 ENHRY and CDR2 SYGVKD. The CDR3 loop is CAISEGGLAGKETQYF. The CDR3 DNA follows: TGTGCCATCAGTGAGGGAGGACTAGCAGGCAAGGAGACCCAGTACTTC.

The V call is TRBV12-2, the J call TRBJ1-6. TRBV12-2 is listed as a pseudogene. The CDR3 contains 14 residues. The CDR3 here is CASRLVCGNSPLHF. Written as DNA, the CDR3 is TGTGCAAGTCGCTTAGTATGCGGAAATTCACCCCTCCACTTT.

The chain employs TRBV28 and TRBJ1-3; D unresolved. The CDR3 covers 13 residues. CDR1 is MDHEN and CDR2 is SYDVKM in the germline V gene. V was trimmed by 3 bases and J by 8 bases, leaving 11 bases between them. This CDR3 reads CASSLAQVDTIYF. CDR3 DNA: TGTGCCAGCAGTTTGGCGCAGGTGGACACCATATATTTT.

V usage is TRBV11-2 and J usage is TRBJ1-6; D uncertain. The length of the CDR3 is 14 residues. Trimming stripped 2 bases from V and 5 bases from J, with 7 bases between. Germline-derived CDR1 and CDR2 are SGHAT and FQNNGV. The CDR3: CASSLPRDNSPLHF. The DNA of the CDR3 is TGTGCCAGCAGCTTACCCCGGGATAATTCACCCCTCCACTTT.

The rearrangement joins TRBV6-1 to TRBJ2-2; maybe TRBD2 (6 bases). Germline V CDR1 and CDR2: MNHNS, SASEGT. This CDR3 is built from 15 residues. V lost 3 bases to trimming and J lost 7 bases, with 15 bases between them. CDR3 nucleotide sequence: TGTGCCAGCAGTGAGCTGAGCCGGGGAGGCGGGGAGCTGTTTTTT. This encodes CASSELSRGGGELFF.

The chain couples TRBV3-1 (or the pseudogene TRBV3-2) to TRBJ2-6; D may be TRBD2 (5 bases). The germline V gene encodes CDR1 LGHDT and CDR2 YNNKEL (reference sequence). The V gene lost 2 bases and the J gene lost 0 bases, with 14 bases spanning the gap. CDR3 length: 18 amino acids. CDR3 sequence: CASSQSDLSLSGANVLTF. CDR3 bases: TGTGCCAGCAGCCAATCGGACTTATCCCTCTCTGGGGCCAACGTCCTGACTTTC.

The J gene is TRBJ1-2, the V gene TRBV27, with TRBD1 as a possible D gene (5 bases). The CDR3 totals 16 residues. Trimming shortened V by 9 bases and J by 2 bases, and 22 bases separated the two germline ends. Germline values: CDR1 MNHEY, CDR2 SMNVEV (reference sequence). The chain's CDR3 is CARRGGFTPRNYGYTF. Here the CDR3 DNA reads TGTGCCAGACGGGGGGGATTCACCCCGCGAAACTATGGCTACACCTTC.

The rearrangement uses TRBV27 and TRBJ2-3; 8 nucleotides align to TRBD2. CDR3 size: 14 residues. Germline CDR1 and CDR2: MNHEY and SMNVEV (reference sequence). V lost 6 bases, J lost 1 base, and 3 bases stayed unmatched. The CDR3 sequence: CASRLAGRTDTQYF. CDR3 nucleotides: TGTGCCAGCAGATTAGCGGGACGCACAGATACGCAGTATTTT.

The chain employs TRBV5-1 and TRBJ2-3, with 10 bases aligning to TRBD2. Germline-derived CDR1 and CDR2 are SGHRS and YFSETQ. This CDR3 comprises 17 residues. After removal of 4 bases from V and 5 bases from J, the junction contained 13 bases not matched to a gene. The CDR3 region has the DNA TGCGCCAGCAGCGGCCCCCGGACTAGCGGTTTTGGAGATACGCAGTATTTT. This codes for CASSGPRTSGFGDTQYF.